This T cell receptor (beta chain) derives from a study of cytomegalovirus exposure and HLA in healthy donors. Study results and caveats: Later findings reportedly placed an Asian-associated ancestry cluster below the approximately 620-donor mean for N-insertions. Sequencing likely generated an artifact that appeared as a cluster of highly shared sequence variants. An analysis that came later showed most CMV-associated TCR beta chains appearing HLA-restricted.

PCR primers comprised 60 Vbeta and 13 Jbeta primers. Profiling relied on immunoSEQ multiplex PCR, and the TCRdb table lists in-frame clones only, not all of them. The data contain about 50,000 clones, around 82% of them singletons. Of note for this clone: Its antigen remains unidentified.

The sequence derives from a man in his thirties or forties in good health and CMV-seropositive. Sequencing was performed on PBMCs.

DNA for the CDR3: TGTGCCAGCAGTTTACTGCCAGGGGCTCCCTACGAGCAGTACTTC. This encodes CASSLLPGAPYEQYF. The chain recombines TRBV28 with TRBJ2-7; a possible D gene is TRBD1 (6 bases). V was pared by 2 bases and J by 2 bases, with 13 bases between. The germline V gene encodes CDR1 MDHEN and CDR2 SYDVKM. The CDR3 loop spans 15 amino acids. The entire variable domain, with the rest obtained from reference TRBV28 and TRBJ2-7, is as follows: DVKVTQSSRYLVKRTGEKVFLECVQDMDHENMFWYRQDPGLGLRLIYFSYDVKMKEKGDIPEGYSVSREKKERFSLILESASTNQTSMYLCASSLLPGAPYEQYFGPGTRLTVT.